The rows below give T cell receptor beta chains drawn from one sample of a study of radiotherapy plus CTLA-4 blockade in lung cancer. Some clones are missing from TCRdb's copy, which holds only in-frame ones; the method was immunoSEQ multiplex PCR. Found here are 35,000 to 40,000 clones, roughly 72% of them singletons; the top ten hold roughly a tenth. The material sequenced was peripheral blood, taken from a patient treated with radiotherapy plus ipilimumab. The receptors shown here come from a human donor with non-small cell lung cancer who had stable disease on radiotherapy plus ipilimumab. Both conserved end residues are part of each CDR3. A D gene is named only where the DNA matches it firmly. The listing skips clone size in some rows; elsewhere it reads once, few, many or a size class.

j_call: TRBJ1-6
clone_size: NA
cdr3_length: 15
d_call: TRBD1
v_call: TRBV10-3
cdr3_nt: TGTGCCATCAGGGGGGGACAGGGTTTTTACTCACCCCTCCACTTT
cdr3_aa: CAIRGGQGFYSPLHF

j_call: TRBJ2-4
clone_size: NA
cdr3_length: 15
d_call: TRBD1
v_call: TRBV23-1
cdr3_nt: TGCGCCAGCGGGCTGAGACAGGGGACCAAAAACATTCAGTACTTC
cdr3_aa: CASGLRQGTKNIQYF

j_call: TRBJ1-1
clone_size: once
cdr3_length: 15
d_call: TRBD1
v_call: TRBV5-1
cdr3_nt: TGCGCCAGCAGCACGGGGGACAGGGGAGGCACTGAAGCTTTCTTT
cdr3_aa: CASSTGDRGGTEAFF

j_call: TRBJ1-4
clone_size: once
cdr3_length: 15
d_call: NA
v_call: TRBV5-1
cdr3_nt: TGCGCCAGCAGCTCTGCCGGGGAAACTAATGAAAAACTGTTTTTT
cdr3_aa: CASSSAGETNEKLFF

j_call: TRBJ2-6
clone_size: few
cdr3_length: 15
d_call: TRBD1
v_call: TRBV19
cdr3_nt: TGTGCCAGTGGACAGGATTTCCGTGGGGCCAACGTCCTGACTTTC
cdr3_aa: CASGQDFRGANVLTF

j_call: TRBJ1-5
clone_size: NA
cdr3_length: 15
d_call: NA
v_call: TRBV2
cdr3_nt: TGTGCCAGCAGTGTAGGACTGTATAGCAATCAGCCCCAGCATTTT
cdr3_aa: CASSVGLYSNQPQHF

j_call: TRBJ1-2
clone_size: NA
cdr3_length: 20
d_call: NA
v_call: TRBV4-2
cdr3_nt: TGTGCCAGCAGGCTCAAGTTACCCCTGGTCTCCGGGACAAAGTTCTATGGCTACACCTTC
cdr3_aa: CASRLKLPLVSGTKFYGYTF

j_call: TRBJ1-4
clone_size: NA
cdr3_length: 14
d_call: TRBD1
v_call: TRBV12-5
cdr3_nt: TGTGCTAGTGGTACGGACAGGGGTGGTGAAAAACTGTTTTTT
cdr3_aa: CASGTDRGGEKLFF

j_call: TRBJ2-2
clone_size: NA
cdr3_length: 16
d_call: TRBD1
v_call: TRBV9
cdr3_nt: TGTGCCAGCAGCGTAGCGGGCAGGGGGTACACCGGGGAGCTGTTTTTT
cdr3_aa: CASSVAGRGYTGELFF

j_call: TRBJ2-3
clone_size: NA
cdr3_length: 18
d_call: TRBD2
v_call: TRBV5-6
cdr3_nt: TGTGCCAGCAGCTTGGGACTAGCGGGAGACCTTAGCACAGATACGCAGTATTTT
cdr3_aa: CASSLGLAGDLSTDTQYF

j_call: TRBJ1-1
clone_size: NA
cdr3_length: 14
d_call: TRBD1
v_call: TRBV2
cdr3_nt: TGTGCCAGCAGGGGGGGACAGGCGATCACTGAAGCTTTCTTT
cdr3_aa: CASRGGQAITEAFF

j_call: TRBJ1-2
clone_size: NA
cdr3_length: 13
d_call: NA
v_call: TRBV18
cdr3_nt: TGTGCCAGCTCACAGAGGTGGGGAGAGGGCTACACCTTC
cdr3_aa: CASSQRWGEGYTF

j_call: TRBJ2-5
clone_size: NA
cdr3_length: 15
d_call: NA
v_call: TRBV7-2
cdr3_nt: TGTGCCAGCAGCTTTCGTACAGGGTTCCAAGAGACCCAGTACTTC
cdr3_aa: CASSFRTGFQETQYF

j_call: TRBJ1-2
clone_size: once
cdr3_length: 14
d_call: NA
v_call: TRBV7-9
cdr3_nt: TGTGCCAGCAGCCCGGAAGGGGCAGGCACAGGCTACACCTTC
cdr3_aa: CASSPEGAGTGYTF

j_call: TRBJ2-5
clone_size: NA
cdr3_length: 15
d_call: NA
v_call: TRBV5-4
cdr3_nt: TGTGCCAGCAGCTTGGCCGGGGGATTGCGAGAGACCCAGTACTTC
cdr3_aa: CASSLAGGLRETQYF

j_call: TRBJ2-6
clone_size: once
cdr3_length: 17
d_call: NA
v_call: TRBV4-1
cdr3_nt: TGCGCCAGCAGCCAAGATCTTTTTCTAACTGGGGCCAACGTCCTGACTTTC
cdr3_aa: CASSQDLFLTGANVLTF

j_call: TRBJ1-2
clone_size: NA
cdr3_length: 15
d_call: NA
v_call: TRBV14
cdr3_nt: TGTGCCAGCAGCCAAGGACCGGGGGGGTTCTATGGCTACACCTTC
cdr3_aa: CASSQGPGGFYGYTF

j_call: TRBJ1-2
clone_size: NA
cdr3_length: 15
d_call: NA
v_call: TRBV4-1
cdr3_nt: TGCGCCAGCAGCCAAGACCCAGGGGTGGGCTATGGCTACACCTTC
cdr3_aa: CASSQDPGVGYGYTF

j_call: TRBJ2-7
clone_size: once
cdr3_length: 14
d_call: NA
v_call: TRBV7-2
cdr3_nt: TGTGCCAGCAGCTCGCGGGGACCGACCTACGAGCAGTACTTC
cdr3_aa: CASSSRGPTYEQYF

j_call: TRBJ1-1
clone_size: NA
cdr3_length: 13
d_call: TRBD1
v_call: TRBV19
cdr3_nt: TGTGCCAGTCAGAACAGGGGCGGCACTGAAGCTTTCTTT
cdr3_aa: CASQNRGGTEAFF

j_call: TRBJ2-5
clone_size: NA
cdr3_length: 14
d_call: TRBD1
v_call: TRBV15
cdr3_nt: TGTGCCACCAGCCGCGGACAGGGCTGGGAGACCCAGTACTTC
cdr3_aa: CATSRGQGWETQYF

j_call: TRBJ2-5
clone_size: few
cdr3_length: 13
d_call: TRBD2
v_call: TRBV5-1
cdr3_nt: TGCGCCAGCAGTACCGGGACTAGAGAGACCCAGTACTTC
cdr3_aa: CASSTGTRETQYF

j_call: TRBJ2-7
clone_size: NA
cdr3_length: 15
d_call: TRBD2
v_call: TRBV19
cdr3_nt: TGTGCCAGTAGCCCAGATGGAGCGGGGAACTACGAGCAGTACTTC
cdr3_aa: CASSPDGAGNYEQYF

j_call: TRBJ2-7
clone_size: NA
cdr3_length: 14
d_call: TRBD1
v_call: TRBV28
cdr3_nt: TGTGCCAGCGGGGGTACCAGGGGGCGTTACGAGCAGTACTTC
cdr3_aa: CASGGTRGRYEQYF

j_call: TRBJ1-2
clone_size: NA
cdr3_length: 16
d_call: TRBD1
v_call: TRBV23-1
cdr3_nt: TGCGCCAGCAGTCATCCAAACAGGGGAGTTCTCTATGGCTACACCTTC
cdr3_aa: CASSHPNRGVLYGYTF

j_call: TRBJ2-5
clone_size: NA
cdr3_length: 18
d_call: TRBD2
v_call: TRBV11-2
cdr3_nt: TGTGCCAGCAGCCCGCGGCTAGCGGGGGGGCCGTACCAAGAGACCCAGTACTTC
cdr3_aa: CASSPRLAGGPYQETQYF

j_call: TRBJ1-3
clone_size: few
cdr3_length: 16
d_call: NA
v_call: TRBV19
cdr3_nt: TGTGCCAGTAGTCAGCCTGGGACAATCTCTGGAAACACCATATATTTT
cdr3_aa: CASSQPGTISGNTIYF

j_call: TRBJ2-1
clone_size: NA
cdr3_length: 14
d_call: NA
v_call: TRBV5-1
cdr3_nt: TGCGCCAGCAGCTTGGTTGTCAGCGGTGGGGAGCAGTTCTTC
cdr3_aa: CASSLVVSGGEQFF

j_call: TRBJ2-2
clone_size: once
cdr3_length: 15
d_call: TRBD2
v_call: TRBV14
cdr3_nt: TGTGCCAGCAGCACCCATAGCGGGCGCACCGGGGAGCTGTTTTTT
cdr3_aa: CASSTHSGRTGELFF

j_call: TRBJ2-3
clone_size: NA
cdr3_length: 15
d_call: TRBD1
v_call: TRBV14
cdr3_nt: TGTGCCAGCAGACGACAGGGCGGGAGCACAGATACGCAGTATTTT
cdr3_aa: CASRRQGGSTDTQYF

j_call: TRBJ2-7
clone_size: NA
cdr3_length: 14
d_call: NA
v_call: TRBV7-2
cdr3_nt: TGTGCCAGCAGCTCCCATGCGGGGCCCTACGAGCAGTACTTC
cdr3_aa: CASSSHAGPYEQYF

j_call: TRBJ1-4
clone_size: once
cdr3_length: 15
d_call: TRBD1
v_call: TRBV11-3
cdr3_nt: TGTGCCAGCACCAGGGGGATCGCAGCTAATGAAAAACTGTTTTTT
cdr3_aa: CASTRGIAANEKLFF

j_call: TRBJ1-6
clone_size: NA
cdr3_length: 13
d_call: TRBD1
v_call: TRBV9
cdr3_nt: TGTGCCAGCAGCCCAGGGGGCTTTTCACCCCTCCACTTT
cdr3_aa: CASSPGGFSPLHF

j_call: TRBJ1-6
clone_size: NA
cdr3_length: 17
d_call: NA
v_call: TRBV5-6
cdr3_nt: TGTGCCAGCTCCCGAGGGTTCAACAGGGCCCCCGATTCACCCCTCCACTTT
cdr3_aa: CASSRGFNRAPDSPLHF

j_call: TRBJ1-5
clone_size: NA
cdr3_length: 15
d_call: NA
v_call: TRBV19
cdr3_nt: TGTGCCAGTAGAAAGGGGACTCCAAGCAATCAGCCCCAGCATTTT
cdr3_aa: CASRKGTPSNQPQHF

j_call: TRBJ1-1
clone_size: NA
cdr3_length: 11
d_call: NA
v_call: TRBV20-1
cdr3_nt: TGCAGTGCTAACAAGAACACTGAAGCTTTCTTT
cdr3_aa: CSANKNTEAFF

j_call: TRBJ2-7
clone_size: NA
cdr3_length: 15
d_call: NA
v_call: TRBV6-1
cdr3_nt: TGTGCCAGCAATTTACAGGGTTCTTCTGCCTACGAGCAGTACTTC
cdr3_aa: CASNLQGSSAYEQYF

j_call: TRBJ1-2
clone_size: NA
cdr3_length: 13
d_call: NA
v_call: TRBV5-1
cdr3_nt: TGCGCCAGCAGTTCGGGGGATGGCTTTGGCTACACCTTC
cdr3_aa: CASSSGDGFGYTF

j_call: TRBJ2-7
clone_size: few
cdr3_length: 11
d_call: TRBD1
v_call: TRBV2
cdr3_nt: TGTGCCAGCGACAGGGACTACGAGCAGTACTTC
cdr3_aa: CASDRDYEQYF

j_call: TRBJ1-2
clone_size: NA
cdr3_length: 15
d_call: NA
v_call: TRBV7-2
cdr3_nt: TGTGCCAGCAGCTTACAGGGGTCCCTTAACTATGGCTACACCTTC
cdr3_aa: CASSLQGSLNYGYTF

j_call: TRBJ1-4
clone_size: NA
cdr3_length: 15
d_call: NA
v_call: TRBV18
cdr3_nt: TGTGCCAGCTCACTTGGCCAGGGCCTTAATGAAAAACTGTTTTTT
cdr3_aa: CASSLGQGLNEKLFF

j_call: TRBJ1-5
clone_size: NA
cdr3_length: 16
d_call: TRBD1
v_call: TRBV4-1
cdr3_nt: TGCGCCAGCAGCCCTCAGGGGGACAGGGGAAGGCAGCCCCAGCATTTT
cdr3_aa: CASSPQGDRGRQPQHF

j_call: TRBJ1-6
clone_size: NA
cdr3_length: 14
d_call: NA
v_call: TRBV5-6
cdr3_nt: TGTGCCAGCAGCTTGAGGGGACTTAATTCACCCCTCCACTTT
cdr3_aa: CASSLRGLNSPLHF

j_call: TRBJ1-4
clone_size: few
cdr3_length: 14
d_call: NA
v_call: TRBV7-9
cdr3_nt: TGTGCCAGCAGCTTTGGAGCACAATATGAAAAACTGTTTTTT
cdr3_aa: CASSFGAQYEKLFF

j_call: TRBJ2-3
clone_size: NA
cdr3_length: 17
d_call: NA
v_call: TRBV11-3
cdr3_nt: TGTGCCAGCAGCTTAGGATTTGGGGGCTCGAGCACAGATACGCAGTATTTT
cdr3_aa: CASSLGFGGSSTDTQYF

j_call: TRBJ1-5
clone_size: few
cdr3_length: 19
d_call: NA
v_call: TRBV1
cdr3_nt: TGCACCAGCAGCCAAGGTACTGCCGGAGGGACAGATAGCAATCAGCCCCAGCATTTT
cdr3_aa: CTSSQGTAGGTDSNQPQHF

j_call: TRBJ2-2
clone_size: NA
cdr3_length: 17
d_call: TRBD2
v_call: TRBV5-1
cdr3_nt: TGCGCCAGCAGCTACGCGGGACTAGCGGCGAGCACCGGGGAGCTGTTTTTT
cdr3_aa: CASSYAGLAASTGELFF

j_call: TRBJ2-2
clone_size: NA
cdr3_length: 16
d_call: TRBD1
v_call: TRBV19
cdr3_nt: TGTGCCAGTAGTATGCCCAGACTACAGGGGAGCGGGGAGCTGTTTTTT
cdr3_aa: CASSMPRLQGSGELFF

j_call: TRBJ1-2
clone_size: NA
cdr3_length: 13
d_call: NA
v_call: TRBV28
cdr3_nt: TGTGCCAGCAGTGTAGTACAGAACTATGGCTACACCTTC
cdr3_aa: CASSVVQNYGYTF

j_call: TRBJ2-2
clone_size: NA
cdr3_length: 16
d_call: NA
v_call: TRBV9
cdr3_nt: TGTGCCAGCAGCGCCCCCGGGCGGGGGAACACCGGGGAGCTGTTTTTT
cdr3_aa: CASSAPGRGNTGELFF